The clone carrying this T cell receptor (beta chain) was seen ten or more times. The antigen remains undetermined. The data were taken from a study of prognosis after radiotherapy for stage I lung cancer. Study background: Histology showed adenocarcinoma in some twelve patients versus squamous cell carcinoma in over five.

Blood was drawn (around 6 milliliters of peripheral blood) at each of two time points. V lost 5 bases to trimming and J lost 7 bases, with 24 bases between them. Germline V gene sequence: CDR1 LGHNA, CDR2 YNFKEQ. The CDR3 consists of 16 residues. Amplification of the TCR beta CDR3 (from genomic DNA) was done by two-round multiplex PCR. Primers targeting each individual TRBV and TRBJ gene were applied in first-round PCR. A single record per CDR3 protein comes from TCRdb applying MiXCR to the multiplex PCR reads. The sample includes 51,000 or so distinct CDR3 sequences, less than 45% of them seen just once. Study-wide findings and caveats: Patients with and without metastases reportedly differed in TRBV and TRBJ gene usage frequencies.

This sequence was found in a donor over 45 with non-small cell lung cancer. The input for sequencing was PBMCs, taken before or after stereotactic body radiation therapy (not recorded which). The V gene is TRBV4-2, the J gene TRBJ2-7; D tentatively reads TRBD1 or TRBD2 (6 bases each). The DNA for the CDR3 is TGTGCCAGCAGCGCTGGGGGGCCGGGCGCCCTGCGGGAGCAGTACTTC. This gives the protein CASSAGGPGALREQYF.